Presented here are 8 T cell receptor delta chains from one specimen sequenced in a study of gamma delta lymphoproliferative disorders and STAT genes. The receptor sequences were amplified from genomic DNA of peripheral blood mononuclear cells. TCRdb re-called clones from the multiplex PCR reads via CATT. The table has more than 900 delta-chain clones, around 2% seen once. Input material: blood. Receptors were obtained from a human donor in good health.

This clone has a count of ten or more. No V gene was called here, but the J gene is TRDJ2. CDR3 length: 22 amino acids. CDR3 coding DNA: TGTGCTTCATTGTGCCTTCCCCCCGAAATTGGGTGCTCAACCGCTTTGACAGCACAACTCTTCTTT. It translates to CASLCLPPEIGCSTALTAQLFF.

The J gene is given as TRDJ3, and the V gene is not called; TRDD3, the table's D call, was not compared with the DNA. CDR3 length: 26 residues. CDR3 DNA sequence: TGTGCTTCATTGTGCCTTCCGCCCTTTAAAAAGGGGGATACGCAAGGGAGTGCCTGGGACACCCGACAGATGTTTTTC. Translating it yields CASLCLPPFKKGDTQGSAWDTRQMFF.

This clone has just a few counts. A far larger clone is one nucleotide away, so this likely arose from a read error. Different DNA sequences within this sample yield the same CDR3. The chain uses TRDV2 and TRDJ1; 12 bases match TRDD3. The CDR3 sequence is 18 residues long. Germline V gene sequence: CDR1 GEAIGNYY, CDR2 EKD. J lost 2 bases, V lost 0 bases, and 9 bases had no gene match. Here the CDR3 reads CACDTVLGDTRLTDKLIF. The CDR3 DNA reads TGTGCCTGTGACACCGTGCTGGGGGATACGCGCCTGACCGATAAACTCATCTTT.

Turning to this clone: For this DNA, TCRdb reports the protein of a much larger clone, which diverges at residue 15, most likely from a read error; the protein presented here is translated directly from the DNA. V is TRDV1 and J is TRDJ1; possibly TRDD3 for D (7 bases). The V end lost 3 bases, the J end lost 1 base, and 48 bases lay between the germline ends. This CDR3 comprises 27 residues. Germline-derived CDR1 and CDR2 are TSWWSYY and QGS. CDR3 DNA sequence: TGTGCTCTTGGGGACCCGGGACTTCCTCCCAGAATCCTAATTATTGGGGGACTCAAAGGGGGCACCGATAAACTCATCTTT. This gives the protein CALGDPGLPPRILIIGGLKGGTDKLIF.

This clone was recorded a few times. The TCRdb record carries a much larger clone's protein, which differs from this DNA's translation at residue 15; a read error is the likely cause, and the protein listed here is the DNA translation. The chain couples TRDV2 to TRDJ1; 10 bases line up with TRDD3. The CDR3 extends over 20 amino acids. The germline CDR1 and CDR2 sequences are GEAIGNYY and EKD. V lost 3 bases, J lost 3 bases, and 21 bases stayed unmatched. CDR3 amino acids: CACDLVRGDTNGGDADKLIF. The CDR3 coding sequence is TGTGCCTGTGACCTAGTACGGGGGGATACGAATGGGGGAGACGCCGATAAACTCATCTTT.

This clone has only a few counts. The protein held in TCRdb is that of a much larger clone and does not match this DNA's translation at residue 10, likely because of a read error; the protein shown is translated from the DNA. The chain employs TRDV1 and TRDJ1, with a possible D match to TRDD3 (6 bases). This CDR3 is 16 amino acids long. Trimming removed 2 bases at V and 1 base at J, with 14 bases between. The germline gives CDR1 TSWWSYY, CDR2 QGS. The CDR3 is CALGESYVWGTDKLIF. CDR3 sequence (DNA): TGTGCTCTTGGGGAAAGCTACGTCTGGGGCACCGATAAACTCATCTTT.

Comments on this clone: The protein in TCRdb stems from a much larger clone and differs at residue 9 from this DNA's translation, likely a read error; here the protein is translated from the DNA. The chain joins TRDV2 to TRDJ3; 7 nucleotides line up with TRDD3. After removal of 0 bases from V and 0 bases from J, the junction contained 7 bases not matched to a gene. Germline-derived CDR1 and CDR2 are GEAIGNYY and EKD. The CDR3 runs 19 residues. The CDR3 nucleotides read TGTGCCTGTGACACCGCGCTGGGGATAGGCTCCTGGGACACCCGACAGATGTTTTTC. It translates to CACDTALGIGSWDTRQMFF.

As to this clone: The protein held in TCRdb is that of a much larger clone and does not match this DNA's translation at residue 7, likely because of a read error; the protein shown is translated from the DNA. The chain has TRDV1 and TRDJ1; D perhaps matches TRDD3 (6 bases). V was clipped by 0 bases and J by 1 base, with 24 bases between them. This CDR3 comprises 20 residues. Germline loops: CDR1 TSWWSYY, CDR2 QGS. Here the CDR3 reads CALGELRAGAWNTPTDKLIF. CDR3 nucleotides: TGTGCTCTTGGGGAACTTCGGGCTGGGGCATGGAATACCCCCACCGATAAACTCATCTTT.